This note documents a single T cell receptor (beta chain) sequence. As yet, its antigen is unknown. This entry is derived from a study of memory CD4+ T cells and cytomegalovirus serostatus. General study results and limits: The CMV-associated TCR signature appears largely within the CD4+ memory repertoire. About two fifths of the roughly 160 known CMV-associated TCRbeta sequences appeared in CD4+ memory.

The sort gate was single viable CD3+CD4+CD8-CD45RO+ cells for memory CD4+ T cells. Positive selection with CD4 microbeads enriched total CD4+ T cells. Germline CDR1 reads LNHDA; CDR2 reads SQIVND (reference sequence). This CDR3 contains 15 residues. V was pared by 7 bases and J by 7 bases, with 22 bases between. Libraries were prepared by immunoSEQ multiplex PCR; TCRdb keeps only in-frame clonotypes and omits some of them. The sample includes some 57,000 clones, less than 85% of them seen just once. Sequencing input: memory CD4+ T cells from blood. The gene calls are TRBV19 and TRBJ1-2, with D hard to call. This sequence originates from an adult in good health and CMV-seronegative. CDR3 DNA sequence: TGTGCCAGTAACCTCGACGGACGCACTTCAGGTGGCTACACCTTC. Protein: CASNLDGRTSGGYTF.